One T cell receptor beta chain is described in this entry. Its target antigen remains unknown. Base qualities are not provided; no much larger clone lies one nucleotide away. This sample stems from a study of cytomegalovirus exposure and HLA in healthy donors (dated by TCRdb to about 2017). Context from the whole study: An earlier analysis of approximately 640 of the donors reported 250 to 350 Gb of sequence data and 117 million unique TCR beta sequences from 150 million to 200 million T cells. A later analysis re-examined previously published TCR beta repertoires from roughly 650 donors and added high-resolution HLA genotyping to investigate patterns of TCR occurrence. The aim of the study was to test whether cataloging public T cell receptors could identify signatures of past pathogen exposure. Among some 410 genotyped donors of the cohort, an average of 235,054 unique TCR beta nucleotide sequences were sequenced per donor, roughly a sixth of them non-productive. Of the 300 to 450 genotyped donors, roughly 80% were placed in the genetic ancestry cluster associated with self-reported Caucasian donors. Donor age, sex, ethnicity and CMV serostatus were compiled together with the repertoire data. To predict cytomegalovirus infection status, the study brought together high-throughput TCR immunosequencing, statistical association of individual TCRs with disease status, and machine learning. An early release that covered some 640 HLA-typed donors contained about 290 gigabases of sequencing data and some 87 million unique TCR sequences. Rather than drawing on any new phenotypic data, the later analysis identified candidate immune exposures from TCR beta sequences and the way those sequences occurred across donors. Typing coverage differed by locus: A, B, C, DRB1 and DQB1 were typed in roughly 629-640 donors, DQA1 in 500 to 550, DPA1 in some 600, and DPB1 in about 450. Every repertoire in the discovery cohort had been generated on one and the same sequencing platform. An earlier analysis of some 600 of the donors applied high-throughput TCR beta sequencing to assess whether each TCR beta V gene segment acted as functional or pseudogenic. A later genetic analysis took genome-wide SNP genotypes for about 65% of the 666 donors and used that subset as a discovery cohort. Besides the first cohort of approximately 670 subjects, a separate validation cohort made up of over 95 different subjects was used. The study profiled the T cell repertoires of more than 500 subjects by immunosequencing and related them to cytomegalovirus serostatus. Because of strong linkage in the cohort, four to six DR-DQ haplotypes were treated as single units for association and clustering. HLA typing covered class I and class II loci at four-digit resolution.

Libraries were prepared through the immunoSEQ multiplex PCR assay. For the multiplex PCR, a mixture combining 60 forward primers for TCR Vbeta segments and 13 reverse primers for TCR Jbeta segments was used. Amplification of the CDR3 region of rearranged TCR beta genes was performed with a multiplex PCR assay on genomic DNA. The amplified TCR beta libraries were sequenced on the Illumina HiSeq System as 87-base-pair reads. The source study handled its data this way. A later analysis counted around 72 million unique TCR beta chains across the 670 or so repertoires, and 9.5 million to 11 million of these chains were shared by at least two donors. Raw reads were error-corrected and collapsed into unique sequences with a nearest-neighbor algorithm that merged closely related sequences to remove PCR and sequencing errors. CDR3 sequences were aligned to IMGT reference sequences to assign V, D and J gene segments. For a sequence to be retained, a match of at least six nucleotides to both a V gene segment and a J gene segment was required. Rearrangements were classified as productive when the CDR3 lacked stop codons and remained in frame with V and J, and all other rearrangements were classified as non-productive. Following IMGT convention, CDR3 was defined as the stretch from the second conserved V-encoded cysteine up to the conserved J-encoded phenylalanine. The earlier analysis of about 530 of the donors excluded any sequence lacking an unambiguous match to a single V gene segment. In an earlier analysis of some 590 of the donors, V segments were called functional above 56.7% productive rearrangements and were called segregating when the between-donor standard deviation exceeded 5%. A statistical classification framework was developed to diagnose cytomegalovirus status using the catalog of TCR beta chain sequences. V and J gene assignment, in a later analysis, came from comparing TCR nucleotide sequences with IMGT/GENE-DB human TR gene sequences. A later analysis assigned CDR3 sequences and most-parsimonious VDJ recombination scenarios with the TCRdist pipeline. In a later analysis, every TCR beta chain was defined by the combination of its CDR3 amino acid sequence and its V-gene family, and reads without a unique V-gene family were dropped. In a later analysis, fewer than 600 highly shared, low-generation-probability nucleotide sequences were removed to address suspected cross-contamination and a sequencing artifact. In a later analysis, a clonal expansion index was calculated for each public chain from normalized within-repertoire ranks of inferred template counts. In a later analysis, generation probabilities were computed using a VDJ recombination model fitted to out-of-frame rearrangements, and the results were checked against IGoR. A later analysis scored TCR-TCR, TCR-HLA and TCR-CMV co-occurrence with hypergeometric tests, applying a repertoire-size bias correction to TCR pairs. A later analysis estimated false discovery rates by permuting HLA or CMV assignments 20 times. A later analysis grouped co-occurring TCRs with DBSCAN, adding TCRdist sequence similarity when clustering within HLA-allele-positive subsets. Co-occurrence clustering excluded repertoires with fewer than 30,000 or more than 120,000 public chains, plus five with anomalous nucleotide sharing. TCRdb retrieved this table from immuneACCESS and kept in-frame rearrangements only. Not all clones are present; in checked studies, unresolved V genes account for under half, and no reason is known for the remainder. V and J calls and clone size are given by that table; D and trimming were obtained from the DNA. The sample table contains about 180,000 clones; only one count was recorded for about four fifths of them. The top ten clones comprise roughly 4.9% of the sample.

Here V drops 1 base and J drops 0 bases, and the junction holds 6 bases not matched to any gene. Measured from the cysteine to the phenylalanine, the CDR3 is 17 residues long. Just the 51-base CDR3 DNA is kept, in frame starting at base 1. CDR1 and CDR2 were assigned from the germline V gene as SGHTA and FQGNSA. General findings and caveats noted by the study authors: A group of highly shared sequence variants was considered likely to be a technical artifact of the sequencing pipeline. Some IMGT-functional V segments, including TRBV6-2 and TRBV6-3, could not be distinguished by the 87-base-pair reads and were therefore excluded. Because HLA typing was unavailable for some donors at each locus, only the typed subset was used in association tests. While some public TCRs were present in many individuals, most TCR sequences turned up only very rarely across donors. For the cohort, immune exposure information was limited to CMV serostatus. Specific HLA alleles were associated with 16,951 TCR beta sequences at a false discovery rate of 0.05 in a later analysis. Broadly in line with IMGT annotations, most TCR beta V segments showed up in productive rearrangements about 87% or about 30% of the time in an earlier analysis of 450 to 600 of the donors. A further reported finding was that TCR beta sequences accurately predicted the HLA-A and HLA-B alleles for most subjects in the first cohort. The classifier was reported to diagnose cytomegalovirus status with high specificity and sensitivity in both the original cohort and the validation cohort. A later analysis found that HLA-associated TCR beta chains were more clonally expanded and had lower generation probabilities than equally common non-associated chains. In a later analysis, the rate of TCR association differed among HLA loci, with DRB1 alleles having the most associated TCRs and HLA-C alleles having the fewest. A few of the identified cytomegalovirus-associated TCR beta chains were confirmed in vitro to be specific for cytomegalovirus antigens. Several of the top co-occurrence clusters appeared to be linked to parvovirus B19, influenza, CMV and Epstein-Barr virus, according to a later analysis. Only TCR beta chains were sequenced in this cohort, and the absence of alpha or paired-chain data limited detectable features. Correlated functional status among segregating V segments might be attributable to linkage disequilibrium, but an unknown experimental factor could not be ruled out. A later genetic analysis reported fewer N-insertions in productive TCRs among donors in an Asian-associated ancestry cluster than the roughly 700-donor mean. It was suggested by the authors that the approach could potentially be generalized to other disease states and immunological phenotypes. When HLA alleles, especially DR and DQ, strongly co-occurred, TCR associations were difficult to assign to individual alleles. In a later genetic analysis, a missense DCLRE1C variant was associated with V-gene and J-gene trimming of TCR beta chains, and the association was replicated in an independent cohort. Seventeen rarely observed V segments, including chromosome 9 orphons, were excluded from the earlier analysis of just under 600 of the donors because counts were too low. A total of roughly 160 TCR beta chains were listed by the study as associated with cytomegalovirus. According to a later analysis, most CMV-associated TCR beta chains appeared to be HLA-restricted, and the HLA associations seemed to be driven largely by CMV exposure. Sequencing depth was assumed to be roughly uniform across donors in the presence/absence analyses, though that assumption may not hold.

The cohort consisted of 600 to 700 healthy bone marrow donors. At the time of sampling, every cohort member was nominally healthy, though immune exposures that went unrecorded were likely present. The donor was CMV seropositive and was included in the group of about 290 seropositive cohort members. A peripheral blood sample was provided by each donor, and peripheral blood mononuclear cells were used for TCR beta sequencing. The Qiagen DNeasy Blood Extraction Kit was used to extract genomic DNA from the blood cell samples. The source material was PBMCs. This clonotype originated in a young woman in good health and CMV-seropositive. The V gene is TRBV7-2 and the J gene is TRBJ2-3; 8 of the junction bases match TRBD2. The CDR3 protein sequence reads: CASSLGVAGISTDTQYF. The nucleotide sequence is TGTGCCAGCAGCTTAGGAGTAGCGGGGATCAGCACAGATACGCAGTATTTT. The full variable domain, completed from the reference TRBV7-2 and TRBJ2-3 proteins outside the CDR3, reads GAGVSQSPSNKVTEKGKDVELRCDPISGHTALYWYRQSLGQGLEFLIYFQGNSAPDKSGLPSDRFSAERTGGSVSTLTIQRTQQEDSAVYLCASSLGVAGISTDTQYFGPGTRLTVL.